Following are 28 T cell receptor beta chains from one sample sequenced in a study of early T cells in non-severe SARS-CoV-2 infection. TCRdb recomputed calls from the 5' RACE reads with MiXCR, one row per CDR3 protein. The sample records roughly 68,000 distinct CDR3 sequences, around 4.7% being singletons. Sequencing was performed on whole blood. The origin of the receptors is an adult who was a healthcare worker with PCR-confirmed SARS-CoV-2 infection or an uninfected control (not recorded which).

This clonotype was counted many times. The chain recombines TRBV4-2 with TRBJ2-7, with D maybe TRBD2 (5 bases). The CDR3 sequence is 14 residues long. Trimming removed 1 base from V and 2 bases from J, with 9 bases in between. Germline loops: CDR1 LGHNA, CDR2 YNFKEQ. CDR3 in amino acids: CASSQVTGAYEQYF. The CDR3 DNA reads TGTGCCAGCAGCCAAGTGACCGGGGCCTACGAGCAGTACTTC.

This clonotype occurred a few times. The chain links TRBV11-2 to TRBJ2-2; D remains ambiguous. V gave up 5 bases and J gave up 4 bases, with 2 bases separating them. Germline V gene sequence: CDR1 SGHAT, CDR2 FQNNGV. This CDR3 is 11 amino acids long. The CDR3 nucleotides are TGTGCCAGCAGCCCCACCGGGGAGCTGTTTTTT. The encoded protein is CASSPTGELFF.

This clonotype was seen a handful of times. This chain uses TRBV20-1 with TRBJ1-4, with 7 bases matching TRBD1. The V gene end was trimmed by 8 bases and the J gene end by 8 bases; junction bases not matched to a gene: 11. From germline, CDR1 is DFQATT and CDR2 SNEGSKA (reference sequence). This CDR3 has 13 amino acids. CDR3 region: CSPFAGGDEKLFF. The CDR3 DNA reads as TGCAGTCCGTTTGCAGGGGGAGACGAAAAACTGTTTTTT.

The sample holds many counts of this clonotype. The genes are TRBV5-1 and TRBJ1-1, with TRBD1 matching 10 bases. The CDR3 is 13 amino acids. Germline assignment: CDR1 SGHRS and CDR2 YFSETQ. The V segment lost 4 bases and the J segment 7 bases; nucleotides outside the gene matches: 4. For the CDR3, the DNA is TGCGCCAGCAGCCCAGGGACAGGGGATGAAGCTTTCTTT. Its protein product is CASSPGTGDEAFF.

This clonotype was seen a handful of times. This rearrangement joins TRBV5-4 to TRBJ1-2; 7 bases map to TRBD1. Germline V gene sequence: CDR1 SGHNT, CDR2 YYREEE (reference sequence). V dropped 0 bases and J dropped 8; count of bases not matched to a gene: 4. CDR3 length: 13 amino acids. The CDR3 DNA sequence: TGTGCCAGCAGCTTGGCTCCCAGGGGGGGCTACACCTTC. Translated, it gives CASSLAPRGGYTF.

This clonotype was recorded many times. The genes are TRBV6-4 and TRBJ2-4; D is unresolved. The CDR3 runs to 14 residues. The germline CDR1 and CDR2 sequences are MRHNA and SNTAGT. Between the trimmed V and J ends, which lost 2 bases and 0 bases, there was a span of 5 bases. CDR3 sequence reads: CASSDRLAKNIQYF. CDR3 coding DNA: TGTGCCAGCAGTGACCGGCTAGCCAAAAACATTCAGTACTTC.

This sequence joins TRBV6-6 and TRBJ1-2; perhaps TRBD1 as D (6 bases). Germline-derived CDR1 and CDR2 are MNHNY and SVGAGI (reference sequence). The CDR3 length is 17 residues. Trimming left V 2 bases short and J 1 base short, with 17 bases between. The CDR3 DNA follows: TGTGCCAGCAGTTACCTACAGGGTCGGGTCTATAACTATGGCTACACCTTC. Translating it yields CASSYLQGRVYNYGYTF.

This clonotype has ten or more counts. This chain uses TRBV6-2 or TRBV6-3 with TRBJ2-2, with D possibly TRBD2 on 6 matching bases. The V end was cut by 3 bases, the J end by 4 bases, with 15 bases between. Germline V CDR1 and CDR2: MNHEY, SVGEGT. This CDR3 is 16 amino acids long. The CDR3 spells CASSYHRAGFTGELFF. The CDR3, as DNA: TGTGCCAGCAGTTATCACCGGGCGGGATTCACCGGGGAGCTGTTTTTT.

This clonotype has a count of ten or more. The chain couples TRBV29-1 to TRBJ2-1; D is possibly TRBD2 (5 bases). The length of the CDR3 is 13 residues. Germline V CDR1 and CDR2: SQVTM, ANQGSEA. V lost 5 bases, J lost 8 bases, and 16 bases lay in between. Written as DNA, the CDR3 is TGCAGCGTTTTCCCAGAGCTCGGGGATGAGCAGTTCTTC. This translates into CSVFPELGDEQFF.

This clonotype came up many times. The V call is TRBV10-3, the J call TRBJ1-1; 7 positions agree with TRBD1. Germline V gene data show CDR1 as ENHRY and CDR2 as SYGVKD. V lost 5 bases, J lost 1 base, and 7 bases stayed unmatched. CDR3 length equals 15 residues. CDR3 loop: CAISPQQGQNTEAFF. The CDR3 DNA reads as TGTGCCATCAGTCCCCAACAGGGGCAGAACACTGAAGCTTTCTTT.

This clonotype was seen ten or more times. The V and J genes are TRBV19 and TRBJ2-6, with D uncertain. V was pared by 0 bases and J by 0 bases, with 15 bases between. The CDR3 loop spans 19 amino acids. CDR1 and CDR2 from the germline V gene are LNHDA and SQIVND (reference sequence). CDR3 protein: CASSIEGALPGSGANVLTF. CDR3 DNA sequence: TGTGCCAGTAGTATAGAAGGAGCACTTCCCGGCTCTGGGGCCAACGTCCTGACTTTC.

This clonotype was seen ten or more times. The chain couples TRBV5-8 to TRBJ2-1; 10 nucleotides align to TRBD2. The CDR3 contains 15 residues. Germline CDR1 SGHTS, CDR2 YDEGEE. J was trimmed by 7 bases and V by 5 bases; bases with no gene match: 9. For the CDR3, the DNA is TGTGCCAGCAGGGCTAGCGGGGGCCTAAGGAATGAGCAGTTCTTC. This encodes CASRASGGLRNEQFF.

This clonotype was recorded at least ten times. The J gene is TRBJ1-2, the V gene TRBV18, with 7 nucleotides matching TRBD1. The junction had 4 bases not matched to a gene; V was cut back by 2 bases and J by 4 bases. CDR3 length: 14 amino acids. The germline V gene has CDR1 KGHSH and CDR2 LQKENI. Here the CDR3 DNA reads TGTGCCAGCTCACCAGGACAGGATAGCTATGGCTACACCTTC. Its protein product is CASSPGQDSYGYTF.

This clonotype was seen ten or more times. The chain combines TRBV3-1 with TRBJ1-3; D is uncertain. V dropped 4 bases and J dropped 7 bases, with 14 bases sitting between them. The length of the CDR3 is 14 residues. The germline CDR1 and CDR2 sequences are LGHDT and YNNKEL (reference sequence). CDR3 amino acids: CASSLPSSRNTIYF. The CDR3 DNA sequence: TGTGCCAGCAGCCTGCCGAGCAGTCGCAACACCATATATTTT.

In its sample, this clonotype was seen a few times. This sequence joins TRBV29-1 and TRBJ1-1; TRBD1 agrees at 7 bases. The length of the CDR3 is 12 residues. The germline CDR1 and CDR2 sequences are SQVTM and ANQGSEA. CDR3 nucleotides: TGCAGGCGACAGGGTTCTGTCACTGAAGCTTTCTTT. Amino acids: CRRQGSVTEAFF.

The V gene is TRBV25-1, the J gene TRBJ2-5, with unresolved D. Trimming took 3 bases from V and 2 from J, leaving 10 bases between them. The CDR3 runs 14 residues. Germline V lookup: CDR1 MGHDK, CDR2 SYGVNS. CDR3: CASSDNRVQETQYF. As DNA, the CDR3 is TGTGCCAGCAGTGATAACCGGGTTCAAGAGACCCAGTACTTC.

This clonotype was observed many times. The chain links TRBV13 to TRBJ2-7; 9 bases match TRBD1. After removal of 5 bases from V and 2 bases from J, the junction contained 7 bases not matched to a gene. The germline V gene encodes CDR1 PRHDT and CDR2 FYEKMQ (reference sequence). The CDR3 consists of 15 residues. The CDR3, as DNA: TGTGCCAGCAGCCTGGGGGGACAGGGAGCCTACGAGCAGTACTTC. Protein product: CASSLGGQGAYEQYF.

Ten or more counts support this clonotype. The V call is TRBV10-3, the J call TRBJ1-1, with D maybe TRBD1 (6 bases). The CDR3 totals 14 residues. Between the trimmed V and J ends, which lost 2 bases and 6 bases, there was a span of 13 bases. Germline loops: CDR1 ENHRY, CDR2 SYGVKD. CDR3 sequence (DNA): TGTGCCATCAGTGAGGCTGGACAGCTTGCTGAAGCTTTCTTT. This codes for CAISEAGQLAEAFF.

This clonotype was observed a handful of times. The rearrangement joins TRBV7-6 to TRBJ2-7; a possible D gene is TRBD2 (6 bases). Germline lookup yields CDR1 SGHVS and CDR2 FNYEAQ. V dropped 4 bases and J dropped 1 base, with 17 bases sitting between them. The CDR3 runs 16 residues. CDR3 coding DNA: TGTGCCAGCAGCTCCTCGGTCCAGCGGGTATCCTACGAGCAGTACTTC. This encodes CASSSSVQRVSYEQYF. The variable domain in full, with the rest retrieved from reference TRBV7-6 and TRBJ2-7, is GAGVSQSPRYKVTKRGQDVALRCDPISGHVSLYWYRQALGQGPEFLTYFNYEAQQDKSGLPNDRFSAERPEGSISTLTIQRTEQRDSAMYRCASSSSVQRVSYEQYFGPGTRLTVT.

This clonotype occurred a few times. The gene calls are TRBV20-1 and TRBJ2-3; 8 nucleotides line up with TRBD2. The V gene end was trimmed by 4 bases and the J gene end by 0 bases; junction bases not matched to a gene: 3. Germline CDR1 and CDR2: DFQATT and SNEGSKA (reference sequence). This CDR3 region has 14 residues. CDR3 DNA sequence: TGCAGTGCTAAGAGCGGGAGAAGCACAGATACGCAGTATTTT. Its protein is CSAKSGRSTDTQYF.

This clonotype was counted at least ten times. V usage is TRBV29-1 and J usage is TRBJ2-3; D uncertain. Germline V gene sequence: CDR1 SQVTM, CDR2 ANQGSEA. The CDR3 spans 15 residues. Trimming took 4 bases from V and 4 from J, leaving 18 bases between them. The CDR3 is CSVVGQDYVPDTQYF. The CDR3 bases are TGCAGCGTTGTTGGGCAGGATTACGTTCCAGATACGCAGTATTTT.

The chain uses TRBV9 and TRBJ2-7, with D perhaps TRBD1 (6 bases). The CDR3 spans 16 residues. Trimming shortened V by 0 bases and J by 6 bases, and 19 bases separated the two germline ends. Germline assignment: CDR1 SGDLS and CDR2 YYNGEE. CDR3 residues: CASSVDGGAVGGEQYF. The CDR3 DNA follows: TGTGCCAGCAGCGTAGATGGGGGCGCCGTAGGGGGCGAGCAGTACTTC.

This clonotype was observed many times. The chain links TRBV10-3 to TRBJ2-7; D call uncertain. The length of the CDR3 is 11 residues. V lost 4 bases and J 7 bases, leaving 8 bases between the germline ends. Germline values: CDR1 ENHRY, CDR2 SYGVKD. CDR3 nucleotides: TGTGCCATCAGTGCGAAGGAGGAGCAGTACTTC. This sequence encodes CAISAKEEQYF.

This clonotype was counted at least ten times. This chain joins TRBV18 and TRBJ2-2; tentatively, D is TRBD2 (6 bases). V was trimmed by 4 bases and J by 7 bases, leaving 16 bases between them. Germline values: CDR1 KGHSH, CDR2 LQKENI. This CDR3 is 15 amino acids long. The CDR3 here is CASSLGDSRGGELFF. DNA for the CDR3: TGTGCCAGCTCACTTGGGGACTCTCGAGGCGGGGAGCTGTTTTTT. The complete variable domain, with remaining parts taken from reference TRBV18 and TRBJ2-2, reads NAGVMQNPRHLVRRRGQEARLRCSPMKGHSHVYWYRQLPEEGLKFMVYLQKENIIDESGMPKERFSAEFPKEGPSILRIQQVVRGDSAAYFCASSLGDSRGGELFFGEGSRLTVL.

The J gene is TRBJ1-2, the V gene TRBV19; weak D call: TRBD1 (6 bases). The CDR3 is 12 residues long. Germline-derived CDR1 and CDR2 are LNHDA and SQIVND (reference sequence). Deletions cut 9 bases from V and 1 base from J, with 9 bases between. The CDR3, as DNA: TGTGCCAGCGCAGGGGATAACTATGGCTACACCTTC. Amino acids: CASAGDNYGYTF. Filled out from reference TRBV19 and TRBJ1-2, the complete variable domain reads DGGITQSPKYLFRKEGQNVTLSCEQNLNHDAMYWYRQDPGQGLRLIYYSQIVNDFQKGDIAEGYSVSREKKESFPLTVTSAQKNPTAFYLCASAGDNYGYTFGSGTRLTVV.

This clonotype was recorded many times. The chain couples TRBV12-3 or TRBV12-4 to TRBJ1-3; 10 bases fit TRBD1. The CDR3 has 14 amino acids. J was trimmed by 8 bases and V by 6 bases; bases with no gene match: 7. The CDR3 bases are TGTGCCAGCAGACCCGGGACAGGGGTTGACACCATATATTTT. Its translation is CASRPGTGVDTIYF.

This clonotype came up many times. This sequence joins TRBV5-1 and TRBJ2-7; D is unresolved. From germline, CDR1 is SGHRS and CDR2 YFSETQ. V was cut by 3 bases and J by 2 bases, with 12 bases left in between. This CDR3 comprises 14 residues. DNA of the CDR3: TGCGCCAGCAGCTACGCCGGGCCTACCTACGAGCAGTACTTC. This translates into CASSYAGPTYEQYF.

This clonotype was recorded many times. CDR3 region: CASNTRNQPQHF. In nucleotides, the CDR3 is TGTGCCAGCAATACAAGAAATCAGCCCCAGCATTTT. V and J are TRBV12-3 or TRBV12-4 and TRBJ1-5, with no clear D. The CDR3 contains 12 residues. Trimming pared 7 bases from V and 4 bases from J, leaving 8 bases between.